This TCR beta chain was obtained from a study of blood T cell repertoires in COVID-19. Study as a whole: The United States, Italy and Spain were the sources of the acute and convalescent COVID-19 samples. T cells, B-cell-depleted T cells, or PBMCs provided the cDNA or gDNA that served as material.

In the original processing: Reference gene primer amplification yielded estimated nucleated cell counts. Measured with immunoSEQ multiplex PCR; TCRdb has only the in-frame clones, and not every one. Clone size and V and J calls were adopted from that table, with D and trimming inferred from the DNA. The sample consists of hundreds of thousands of clones, 88% of them appearing once. The Seattle site enrolled patients during active infection and followed them longitudinally. The V end was cut by 1 base, the J end by 1 base, with 11 bases between. The CDR3 runs to 16 residues. The germline CDR1 and CDR2 sequences are LGHDT and YNNKEL (reference sequence).

The sample taken for sequencing was peripheral blood. The chain uses TRBV3-1 (or the pseudogene TRBV3-2) and TRBJ1-5; the D is unclear. This TCR was sampled from a woman in her sixties or seventies with COVID-19, enrolled during active disease. CDR3 coding DNA: TGTGCCAGCAGCCAAGGGCCAGCGAAGAGCAATCAGCCCCAGCATTTT. It specifies CASSQGPAKSNQPQHF.